This TCR beta chain was recovered during a study of blood T cells in healthy people across ages. Germline CDR1 is SGHTA and CDR2 is FQGTGA. This CDR3 is built from 14 residues. Note on this clonotype: The antigen remains undetermined. It may be a read error: a sequence one base away is much more abundant.

General observations from the study: Investigators viewed diversity estimates from one million T cells as underestimates, the study reported.

Primers used in a second PCR of roughly 6 to 11 cycles were a sample-barcoded 5' primer and a J-beta primer mix. Every cDNA molecule carried a tag from a template-switch adaptor bearing 12 random nucleotides. Each CDR3 protein gets one entry after TCRdb re-called the 5' RACE reads with MiXCR. Of fewer than 800,000 distinct CDR3 sequences in the sample, roughly 32% are singletons; the top ten hold about 16%. The receptor's source is a woman over 75 in good health. The sequenced sample was blood. The chain uses TRBV7-3 and TRBJ1-2; D perhaps matches TRBD1 (6 bases). In DNA form, the CDR3 reads TGTGCCAGCAGCTTAAATCCAGGGGACTATGACTACACCTTC. It codes for CASSLNPGDYDYTF. The full variable domain, completed using reference TRBV7-3 and TRBJ1-2, is GAGVSQTPSNKVTEKGKYVELRCDPISGHTALYWYRQSLGQGPEFLIYFQGTGAADDSGLPNDRFFAVRPEGSVSTLKIQRTERGDSAVYLCASSLNPGDYDYTFGSGTRLTVV.